Following are 5 T cell receptor beta chains from one sample sequenced in a study of cytomegalovirus exposure and HLA in healthy donors. Primers included in the PCR were 60 Vbeta and 13 Jbeta primers. Produced via immunoSEQ multiplex PCR; TCRdb's table is partial and in-frame only. The repertoire includes 150,000 to 200,000 clones, 75% of them detected once, and roughly 10% sits in the top ten. What was sequenced was PBMCs. The source of these receptors is a man younger than 35 in good health and CMV-seropositive.

The J gene is TRBJ2-6, the V gene TRBV5-1; D may be TRBD1 (5 bases). V was clipped by 4 bases and J by 3 bases, with 11 bases between them. Germline loops: CDR1 SGHRS, CDR2 YFSETQ. The CDR3 totals 15 residues. The CDR3: CASSTTGIGANVLTF. As DNA, the CDR3 is TGCGCCAGCAGCACCACAGGAATTGGGGCCAACGTCCTGACTTTC.

This clone was counted a few times. This sequence joins TRBV5-1 and TRBJ2-5, with D possibly being TRBD1 (5 bases). Trimming cost V 2 bases and J 5 bases, with 13 bases left between them. Germline loops: CDR1 SGHRS, CDR2 YFSETQ. CDR3 length equals 14 residues. CDR3 DNA: TGCGCCAGCAGCTTTTCACAGGTGGTTGAGACCCAGTACTTC. Residues: CASSFSQVVETQYF.

The chain has TRBV28 and TRBJ1-2; 9 bases are shared with TRBD1. Trimming took 6 bases from V and 1 from J; bases not matched to a gene: 9. The CDR3 length is 16 residues. Germline V gene lookup returns CDR1 MDHEN and CDR2 SYDVKM. The CDR3 DNA sequence: TGTGCCAGCAGCCCCTTCCAGGACAGGGGTAACTATGGCTACACCTTC. Amino acid sequence: CASSPFQDRGNYGYTF.

The sample holds one count of this clone. This chain connects TRBV5-6 to TRBJ1-6; tentative D call: TRBD1 (5 bases). The CDR3 length is 14 residues. Germline V CDR1 and CDR2: SGHDT, YYEEEE. The V end was cut by 1 base, the J end by 10 bases, with 12 bases between. CDR3: CASSLRGSNSPLHF. For the CDR3, the DNA is TGTGCCAGCAGCTTGCGGGGGTCCAACTCACCCCTCCACTTT.

This clone was seen more than once but under ten times. The chain is built from TRBV5-8 and TRBJ2-1; 7 nucleotides line up with TRBD1. Germline CDR1 SGHTS, CDR2 YDEGEE. The ends lost 2 bases at V and 5 bases at J; junction bases unmatched: 10. The CDR3 runs to 16 residues. CDR3: CASSFRPGQHDNEQFF. The DNA for the CDR3 is TGTGCCAGCAGCTTCCGACCGGGACAGCACGACAATGAGCAGTTCTTC.